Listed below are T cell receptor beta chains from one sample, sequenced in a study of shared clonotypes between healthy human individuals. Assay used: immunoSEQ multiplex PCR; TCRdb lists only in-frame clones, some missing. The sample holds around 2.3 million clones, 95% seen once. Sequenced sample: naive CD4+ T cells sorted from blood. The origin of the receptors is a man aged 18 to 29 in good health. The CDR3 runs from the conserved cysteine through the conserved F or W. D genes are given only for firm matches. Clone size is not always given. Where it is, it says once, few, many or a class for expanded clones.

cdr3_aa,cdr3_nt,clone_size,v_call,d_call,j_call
CASSGTGEGANVLTF,TGTGCCAGCAGCGGCACAGGGGAAGGGGCCAACGTCCTGACTTTC,.,TRBV9,TRBD1,TRBJ2-6
CASSAVPTVNTEAFF,TGTGCCAGCAGCGCAGTCCCGACAGTGAACACTGAAGCTTTCTTT,.,TRBV9,.,TRBJ1-1
CASDQPASYEQYF,TGTGCCAGCGATCAACCAGCGTCCTACGAGCAGTACTTC,.,TRBV2,.,TRBJ2-7
CSASQGYTF,TGCAGTGCTAGTCAAGGCTACACCTTC,.,TRBV20-1,.,TRBJ1-2
CASSSLLAGGRGELFF,TGTGCCAGCAGTTCACTATTAGCGGGAGGGCGGGGGGAGCTGTTTTTT,.,TRBV6-5,TRBD2,TRBJ2-2
CASSLGTSGGPGTQYF,TGTGCCAGCAGCTTAGGGACTAGCGGGGGTCCGGGGACCCAGTACTTC,once,TRBV11-2,TRBD2,TRBJ2-5
CASSSGTGSIFTEAFF,TGTGCCAGCAGTTCCGGGACAGGGAGCATATTCACTGAAGCTTTCTTT,.,TRBV5-6,TRBD1,TRBJ1-1
CASSSGGELSGNTIYF,TGTGCCAGCAGCTCGGGAGGGGAGCTATCTGGAAACACCATATATTTT,.,TRBV5-4,.,TRBJ1-3
CASSQNGGVTDTQYF,TGCGCCAGCAGCCAAAACGGGGGGGTGACAGATACGCAGTATTTT,.,TRBV5-1,TRBD2,TRBJ2-3
CAWSPGQGAGYTF,TGTGCCTGGAGTCCGGGACAGGGGGCTGGCTACACCTTC,.,TRBV30,TRBD1,TRBJ1-2
CASSDGHYTEAFF,TGTGCCAGCAGTGACGGGCACTACACTGAAGCTTTCTTT,.,TRBV6-4,.,TRBJ1-1